This T cell receptor beta chain was recovered during a study of T-cell memory formation after mild COVID-19. General observations from the study: Day 15 to 85 contracting clones showed balanced CD4/CD8; later expanders leaned CD4+.

TCRdb reanalysed the 5' RACE reads using MiXCR and keeps one entry per CDR3 protein. The table lists roughly 130,000 distinct CDR3 sequences, about a sixth of them singletons. Per germline, CDR1 MNHEY and CDR2 SVGEGT. The CDR3 covers 14 residues. V lost 8 bases, J lost 4 bases, and 18 bases lay in between. A note on this clonotype: The antigen is not known.

Material: PBMCs or a T cell subset sorted from them (not recorded which). This sequence was found in a man younger than 35 who had mild COVID-19 (a few samples of this study predate the infection). Cell type and time point are not known. V is TRBV6-2 or TRBV6-3 and J is TRBJ2-7; D not certain. In DNA, the CDR3 is TGTGCCAGCCGAAACGACGGAAGAGGATACGAGCAGTACGTC. It codes for CASRNDGRGYEQYV.